This TCR beta chain was recovered during a study of cytomegalovirus exposure and HLA in healthy donors. Turning to the study itself: About 82 million unique TCRs from HLA-typed donors were held in an early release of data.

Worth noting for this clone: The junction does not match germline at one end; this may be a read error. Other nucleotide sequences from this sample produce the same CDR3.

Donors were ostensibly healthy at sampling, although undocumented immune exposures were probable. The PCR contained 60 Vbeta and 13 Jbeta primers. Original handling: About 9.9 million of the approximately 80 million unique TCR beta chains counted in a later analysis were shared. Sequencing used immunoSEQ multiplex PCR; TCRdb keeps in-frame clones, though not all of them. The V and J calls and clone size come from that table; D and trimming were worked out from the DNA. The sample comprises 200,000 to 250,000 clones, just under 85% of which are singletons, and 0.5% to 0.7% rests with the top ten. This CDR3 spans 15 amino acids. Germline V lookup: CDR1 SSHAT, CDR2 FNYEAQ (reference sequence).

This clonotype was obtained from a woman aged 35 to 49 in good health and CMV-seronegative. V and J are TRBV7-7 and TRBJ2-2; possibly TRBD1 for D (6 bases). The sample was PBMCs. The chain's CDR3 is CASSPGTLNTGELFF. DNA of the CDR3: TGTGCTAGCAGCCCGGGGACACTCAATACCGGGGAGCTGTTTTTT. Full variable domain (remainder filled in from reference TRBV7-7 and TRBJ2-2): GAGVSQSPRYKVTKRGQDVTLRCDPISSHATLYWYQQALGQGPEFLTYFNYEAQPDKSGLPSDRFSAERPEGSISTLTIQRTEQRDSAMYRCASSPGTLNTGELFFGEGSRLTVL.